In this sample, the clone carrying this T cell receptor beta chain turned up a few times. Antigen: not known. This specimen comes from a study of human T cells and chemical hapten exposure. About the study: Investigators sensitized roughly 2 cm by roughly 2 cm of upper inner arm skin with 2% DPC. Study observations and caveats: DPC sensitization left the count of TCRs above 1 in 1000 unchanged.

TCRdb re-called the RACE reads through MiXCR, storing one row per CDR3 protein. Of 95,000 to 150,000 distinct CDR3 sequences in the sample, around 15% were seen once. The CDR3 runs 15 residues. Germline V gene lookup returns CDR1 MNHNS and CDR2 SASEGT. The ends were cut back, 0 bases at V and 0 bases at J, with 6 bases in the middle. The time point is: patch test 1, 2 weeks after DPC sensitization. The treatment was: therapeutic diphenylcyclopropenone sensitization with weekly scalp DPC. The clonotype originates from a man between 18 and 29 years old with alopecia areata. Some clones in this sample may be carry-over from other donors' samples. Here the sequenced sample was whole blood, taken in connection with sensitization to the hapten diphenylcyclopropenone (DPC). This chain connects TRBV6-1 to TRBJ1-3, with D unresolved. CDR3 in DNA: TGTGCCAGCAGTGAAGCGGACTTCTCTGGAAACACCATATATTTT. This codes for CASSEADFSGNTIYF.